This TCR beta chain is from a study of cytomegalovirus exposure and HLA in healthy donors. General study findings and limits: A later analysis revealed that TCR association rates differed between HLA loci, peaking at DRB1 and bottoming out at HLA-C. The authors later found most CMV-associated TCR beta chains appeared HLA-restricted.

Healthy bone marrow donors made up the cohort. With 60 Vbeta and 13 Jbeta primers, the PCR was carried out. Produced via immunoSEQ multiplex PCR; TCRdb's table is partial and in-frame only. Of 150,000 to 200,000 clones in the sample, around three quarters are singletons; the top ten hold about 2%. This clone was counted between two and nine times. No antigen is known for it. The germline CDR1 and CDR2 sequences are SGHRS and YFSETQ. J gave up 3 bases and V 4 bases, and 6 bases lay outside the gene matches. This CDR3 has 15 amino acids. The sample taken for sequencing was PBMCs. The chain uses TRBV5-1 and TRBJ2-1; TRBD2 matches 8 bases. The sequence came from a woman in her thirties in good health and CMV-seronegative. The CDR3 loop reads CASSVTSVSYNEQFF. The CDR3 nucleotides are TGCGCCAGCAGCGTGACTAGCGTGAGCTACAATGAGCAGTTCTTC. Drawing the rest from reference TRBV5-1 and TRBJ2-1, the complete variable domain is KAGVTQTPRYLIKTRGQQVTLSCSPISGHRSVSWYQQTPGQGLQFLFEYFSETQRNKGNFPGRFSGRQFSNSRSEMNVSTLELGDSALYLCASSVTSVSYNEQFFGPGTRLTVL.